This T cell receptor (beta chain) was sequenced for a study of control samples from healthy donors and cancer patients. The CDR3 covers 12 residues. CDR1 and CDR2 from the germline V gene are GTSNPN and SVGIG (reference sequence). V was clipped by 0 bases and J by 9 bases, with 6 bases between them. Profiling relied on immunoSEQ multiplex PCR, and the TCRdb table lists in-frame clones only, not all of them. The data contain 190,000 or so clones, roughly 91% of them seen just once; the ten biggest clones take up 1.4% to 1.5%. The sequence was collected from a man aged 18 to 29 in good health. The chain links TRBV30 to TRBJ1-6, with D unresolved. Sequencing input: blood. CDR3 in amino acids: CAWSVTASPLHF. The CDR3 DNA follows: TGTGCCTGGAGTGTAACGGCTTCACCCCTCCACTTT.